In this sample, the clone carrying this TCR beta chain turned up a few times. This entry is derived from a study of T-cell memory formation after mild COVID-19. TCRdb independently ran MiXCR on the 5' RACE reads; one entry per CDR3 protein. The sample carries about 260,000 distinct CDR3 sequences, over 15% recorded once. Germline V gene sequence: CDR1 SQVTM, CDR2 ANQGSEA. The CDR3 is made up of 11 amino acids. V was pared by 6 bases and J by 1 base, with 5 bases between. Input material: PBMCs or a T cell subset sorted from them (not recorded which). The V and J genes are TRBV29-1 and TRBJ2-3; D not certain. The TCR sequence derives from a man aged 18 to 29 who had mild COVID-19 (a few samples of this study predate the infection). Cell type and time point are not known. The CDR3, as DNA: TGCAGCGTCGATGGCACAGATACGCAGTATTTT. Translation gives CSVDGTDTQYF.